Listed below are T cell receptor beta chains from one sample, sequenced in a study of CD8 T cells in Susac syndrome. TCRdb analysed the immunoSEQ multiplex PCR reads with MiXCR anew, one entry per CDR3 protein. The sample yields about 140,000 distinct CDR3 sequences, 85% to 95% seen once. The sequencing sample was made of CD4+ T cells from PBMCs. The source is a human donor with multiple sclerosis. CDR3s include the opening cysteine and the closing phenylalanine or tryptophan. A D gene is named only where the DNA matches it firmly. Rows give clone size only sometimes, using once, few, many, or a class for an expanded clone.

clone_size j_call v_call d_call cdr3_aa cdr3_nt
NA TRBJ2-7 TRBV9 NA CASSGPSYEQYF TGTGCCAGCAGCGGGCCCTCCTACGAGCAGTACTTC
NA TRBJ2-6 TRBV28 NA CASSSPFSGANVLTF TGTGCCAGCAGTTCGCCATTCTCTGGGGCCAACGTCCTGACTTTC
NA TRBJ1-1 TRBV7-3 NA CASSPHGGAGTEAFF TGTGCCAGCAGCCCCCATGGGGGGGCCGGGACTGAAGCTTTCTTT
NA TRBJ2-5 TRBV7-2 NA CASSLGGIETQYF TGTGCCAGCAGCCTAGGCGGGATTGAGACCCAGTACTTC
once TRBJ2-1 TRBV7-9 TRBD2 CASSLGTSSEQFF TGTGCCAGCAGCCTCGGGACTAGCTCCGAGCAGTTCTTC
NA TRBJ1-1 TRBV12-3/TRBV12-4 NA CASSPRQRATEAFF TGTGCCAGCAGTCCACGACAGAGGGCCACTGAAGCTTTCTTT
NA TRBJ2-5 TRBV3-1 TRBD1 CASSRSTGTGGETQYF TGTGCCAGCAGCCGCTCTACCGGGACAGGGGGGGAGACCCAGTACTTC
NA TRBJ2-7 TRBV7-9 TRBD2 CASSLREGRYYEQYF TGTGCCAGCAGCCTGCGGGAGGGCCGTTACTACGAGCAGTACTTC
NA TRBJ2-1 TRBV29-1 TRBD2 CSVEAGLAVIKFF TGCAGCGTTGAGGCGGGACTAGCGGTAATCAAGTTCTTC
NA TRBJ1-1 TRBV5-1 NA CASSLEVTMNTEAFF TGCGCCAGCAGCTTGGAGGTCACGATGAACACTGAAGCTTTCTTT
NA TRBJ2-7 TRBV29-1 NA CSVVVVSYEQYF TGCAGCGTTGTAGTCGTCTCCTACGAGCAGTACTTC
NA TRBJ2-1 TRBV29-1 NA CSVEDLGIDRTGPFYNEQFF TGCAGCGTTGAAGATTTGGGGATTGATCGTACAGGACCATTCTACAATGAGCAGTTCTTC
NA TRBJ2-1 TRBV24-1 TRBD2 CATSDGLAGSYNEQFF TGTGCCACCAGTGATGGACTAGCGGGCTCCTACAATGAGCAGTTCTTC
NA TRBJ1-5 TRBV20-1 NA CSARASPGSNQPQHF TGCAGTGCTAGAGCCTCGCCAGGGAGCAATCAGCCCCAGCATTTT
NA TRBJ2-1 TRBV30 NA CAWSVGGTPYNEQFF TGTGCCTGGAGTGTCGGCGGGACCCCCTACAATGAGCAGTTCTTC
NA TRBJ1-5 TRBV20-1 NA CSARALTDNQPQHF TGCAGTGCTAGAGCCCTCACCGACAATCAGCCCCAGCATTTT
NA TRBJ1-2 TRBV28 TRBD1 CASSTGQGYGYTF TGTGCCAGCAGTACGGGACAGGGTTATGGCTACACCTTC
NA TRBJ2-6 TRBV9 NA CASSAGGTANVLTF TGTGCCAGCAGCGCTGGGGGGACGGCCAACGTCCTGACTTTC
NA TRBJ2-7 TRBV20-1 NA CSARGLRFLSYEQYF TGCAGTGCTAGAGGGCTTCGTTTTCTATCCTACGAGCAGTACTTC
NA TRBJ1-4 TRBV5-1 TRBD1 CASSPHYPTGENEKLFF TGCGCCAGCAGCCCCCACTACCCGACAGGGGAGAATGAAAAACTGTTTTTT